Below, 25 T cell receptor beta chains from the same sample are listed, as sequenced in a study of neurological immune-mediated disorders. TCRdb re-called the 5' RACE reads through MiXCR, storing one row per CDR3 protein. The sample has roughly 62,000 distinct CDR3 sequences, under 3% seen once. Specimen: PBMCs. The receptors shown here come from a man aged 50-59 years with multiple sclerosis.

This clonotype was counted at least ten times. The chain employs TRBV9 and TRBJ2-5; no definite D call. V dropped 5 bases and J dropped 5 bases, with 13 bases sitting between them. The CDR3 has 13 residues. Germline V CDR1 and CDR2: SGDLS, YYNGEE. The CDR3 loop is CASSKGDWETQYF. DNA for the CDR3: TGTGCCAGCAGTAAAGGCGACTGGGAGACCCAGTACTTC.

The genes are TRBV10-2 and TRBJ2-7; a possible D gene is TRBD2 (5 bases). The CDR3 has 12 amino acids. Trimming pared 7 bases from V and 0 bases from J, leaving 7 bases between. Germline V gene lookup returns CDR1 WSHSY and CDR2 SAAADI. CDR3 DNA: TGCGCCAGCACGGGGAGCTCCTACGAGCAGTACTTC. Residues: CASTGSSYEQYF.

This clonotype was counted at least ten times. V and J are TRBV9 and TRBJ1-6, with 8 bases that match TRBD1. This CDR3 region has 16 residues. Germline V CDR1 and CDR2: SGDLS, YYNGEE. V trimming: 5 bases; J trimming: 7 bases; junction bases outside the gene matches: 11. The CDR3: CASSSTNGQGNSPLHF. As DNA, the CDR3 is TGTGCCAGCAGTAGCACCAACGGACAGGGAAATTCACCCCTCCACTTT.

This clonotype was observed many times. The chain is built from TRBV20-1 and TRBJ2-7, with a weak D call TRBD1 (5 bases). Germline V gene sequence: CDR1 DFQATT, CDR2 SNEGSKA (reference sequence). The CDR3 loop spans 15 amino acids. V was shortened by 6 bases and J by 3 bases, with 21 bases between the two germline ends. CDR3 loop: CSAHPQAGPYYEQYF. CDR3 DNA sequence: TGCAGTGCGCACCCCCAGGCAGGGCCTTACTACGAGCAGTACTTC.

This clonotype was recorded many times. The V call is TRBV20-1, the J call TRBJ1-2, with 9 bases lining up with TRBD1. The germline V gene has CDR1 DFQATT and CDR2 SNEGSKA (reference sequence). The CDR3 has 17 amino acids. V lost 2 bases to trimming and J lost 8 bases; unmatched junction nucleotides: 18. The CDR3 protein is CSARPSGTGRGIGGYTF. For the CDR3, the DNA is TGCAGTGCTAGACCCTCAGGGACAGGGAGGGGTATTGGCGGCTACACCTTC.

There are many counts of this clonotype. As the CDR3 is not closed by the conserved phenylalanine or tryptophan, this likely results from a read error. V gene TRBV5-5 combines with J gene TRBJ1-1; D gene ambiguous. The V end lost 1 base, the J end lost 9 bases, and 16 bases lay between the germline ends. The V gene's germline CDR1 is SGHKS and CDR2 YYEKEE (reference sequence). The length of the CDR3 is 14 residues. CDR3 in amino acids: CASSLLGFVGQAFL. DNA of the CDR3: TGTGCCAGCAGCTTGTTAGGATTCGTAGGACAAGCTTTCCTT.

This clonotype is judged medium-sized. This chain uses TRBV3-1 with TRBJ1-2, with D unclear. V gave up 1 base and J gave up 8 bases, with 5 bases separating them. CDR1 is LGHDT and CDR2 is YNNKEL in the germline V gene (reference sequence). The CDR3 is 11 residues long. CDR3: CASSQAQGYTF. In DNA form, the CDR3 reads TGTGCCAGCAGCCAAGCTCAGGGCTACACCTTC. Using reference TRBV3-1 and TRBJ1-2 for the parts outside the CDR3, the full variable domain is DTAVSQTPKYLVTQMGNDKSIKCEQNLGHDTMYWYKQDSKKFLKIMFSYNNKELIINETVPNRFSPKSPDKAHLNLHINSLELGDSAVYFCASSQAQGYTFGSGTRLTVV.

In this sample, this clonotype turned up many times. The chain carries TRBV5-5 and TRBJ2-5; 10 nucleotides agree with TRBD1. Trimming removed 4 bases from V and 4 bases from J; junction bases left unmatched: 13. The CDR3 spans 17 residues. CDR1 and CDR2 from the germline V gene are SGHKS and YYEKEE (reference sequence). The CDR3: CASSLYLGQGSRETQYF. The DNA of the CDR3 is TGTGCCAGCAGCCTCTATCTGGGACAGGGGAGCAGAGAGACCCAGTACTTC.

This clonotype showed up many times. The rearrangement uses TRBV24-1 and TRBJ2-3; 8 bases match TRBD1. Germline V CDR1 and CDR2: KGHDR, SFDVKD. CDR3 length: 15 residues. V lost 3 bases to trimming and J lost 3 bases; unmatched junction nucleotides: 4. CDR3 sequence (DNA): TGTGCCACCAGTGATGGAGGACAGGGAACAGATACGCAGTATTTT. Amino acid sequence: CATSDGGQGTDTQYF.

In its sample, this clonotype was seen many times. The genes are TRBV11-2 and TRBJ2-3; D uncertain. V lost 0 bases and J 4 bases, leaving 8 bases between the germline ends. This CDR3 has 14 amino acids. Per germline, CDR1 SGHAT and CDR2 FQNNGV. The CDR3 reads CASSLDRLADTQYF. CDR3 sequence (DNA): TGTGCCAGCAGCTTAGACCGCCTCGCAGATACGCAGTATTTT.

This clonotype has at least ten counts. The V and J genes are TRBV20-1 and TRBJ2-7; no clear D. Trimming cost V 4 bases and J 0 bases, with 16 bases left between them. The CDR3 runs to 15 residues. Germline V gene sequence: CDR1 DFQATT, CDR2 SNEGSKA (reference sequence). The CDR3, as DNA: TGCAGTGCTACCCCTTGGGCCCTGAGCTCCTACGAGCAGTACTTC. It yields the protein CSATPWALSSYEQYF.

This clonotype showed up many times. V gene TRBV20-1 combines with J gene TRBJ2-3, with D possibly matching TRBD1 (5 bases). V was pared by 6 bases and J by 3 bases, with 22 bases between. Per germline, CDR1 DFQATT and CDR2 SNEGSKA (reference sequence). The length of the CDR3 is 16 residues. CDR3 loop: CSAHSTQGFSTDTQYF. The CDR3 DNA sequence: TGCAGTGCACATTCGACCCAGGGATTTTCAACAGATACGCAGTATTTT.

This clonotype was counted many times. The chain has TRBV6-2 or TRBV6-3 and TRBJ2-5; 15 bases are a match to TRBD2. The V and J ends lost 5 bases and 6 bases, in that order; junction bases with no gene match: 4. Germline CDR1 is MNHEY and CDR2 is SVGEGT. This CDR3 has 15 amino acids. In DNA, the CDR3 is TGTGCCAGCAGTCCGGGACTAGCGGGGGGCCAGACCCAGTACTTC. The encoded protein is CASSPGLAGGQTQYF.

This clonotype was seen ten or more times. V usage is TRBV6-2 or TRBV6-3 and J usage is TRBJ1-5; D ambiguous. V lost 6 bases, J lost 1 base, and 16 bases lay in between. The CDR3 is 16 residues long. CDR1 is MNHEY, CDR2 SVGEGT, per germline. Here the CDR3 DNA reads TGTGCCAGCAGGACCAGCCTGGCTGGGAGCAATCAGCCCCAGCATTTT. Protein sequence: CASRTSLAGSNQPQHF.

In its sample, this clonotype was seen many times. The rearrangement uses TRBV5-6 and TRBJ2-7; no clear D gene. Trimming pared 0 bases from V and 7 bases from J, leaving 11 bases between. CDR3 length: 13 amino acids. Germline V gene sequence: CDR1 SGHDT, CDR2 YYEEEE. Here the CDR3 DNA reads TGTGCCAGCAGCTTGGACTGGGCCGGGGAGCAGTACTTC. It is translated as CASSLDWAGEQYF.

This clonotype occurred many times. The rearrangement joins TRBV6-5 to TRBJ2-1; TRBD1 matches at 9 bases. Trimming at V came to 8 bases and at J to 6 bases, leaving 8 bases not matched to a gene. The germline V gene has CDR1 MNHEY and CDR2 SVGAGI. The length of the CDR3 is 14 residues. The CDR3 sequence is CASSRDRVLNEQFF. The CDR3 DNA reads as TGTGCCAGCTCCCGGGACAGGGTTCTCAATGAGCAGTTCTTC.

This clonotype was detected ten times or more. V and J are TRBV24-1 and TRBJ1-1, with TRBD1 matching 7 bases. The CDR3 has 14 amino acids. CDR1 KGHDR and CDR2 SFDVKD come from the germline V gene. The J segment lost 0 bases and the V segment lost 5 bases, leaving 2 bases of the junction unmatched. The chain's CDR3 is CATSAGGMNTEAFF. CDR3 DNA: TGTGCCACCAGTGCAGGGGGGATGAACACTGAAGCTTTCTTT.

This clonotype was observed many times. The V gene is TRBV5-1, the J gene TRBJ2-7; 7 nucleotides match TRBD1. The CDR3 totals 15 residues. Per the germline V gene, CDR1 is SGHRS and CDR2 is YFSETQ. V gave up 2 bases and J gave up 3 bases; unmatched junction bases: 8. The CDR3 is CASSFREQGNYEQYF. CDR3 in DNA: TGCGCCAGCAGCTTTCGTGAACAGGGGAACTACGAGCAGTACTTC.

This clonotype occurred many times. This chain uses TRBV25-1 with TRBJ2-5; D is unclear. The CDR3 spans 14 residues. Trimming removed 3 bases at V and 0 bases at J, with 8 bases between. Germline assignment: CDR1 MGHDK and CDR2 SYGVNS. CDR3 region: CASSDVGYQETQYF. CDR3 in DNA: TGTGCCAGCAGTGATGTCGGTTACCAAGAGACCCAGTACTTC.

In its sample, this clonotype was seen many times. The rearrangement links TRBV28 to TRBJ1-1; D unclear. From germline, CDR1 is MDHEN and CDR2 SYDVKM. CDR3 length equals 12 residues. Deletions cut 7 bases from V and 11 bases from J, with 17 bases between. As DNA, the CDR3 is TGTGCCAGCACGACTACGACGGGTGGTGCTTTCTTT. As protein: CASTTTTGGAFF.

This clonotype was observed a handful of times. Compared with germline, one end of the junction differs, possibly owing to a read error. The gene calls are TRBV5-6 and TRBJ1-6, with a weak D call TRBD1 (6 bases). This CDR3 has 15 residues. The germline V gene has CDR1 SGHDT and CDR2 YYEEEE. The CDR3 DNA sequence: TGTGCCAGCAGCGACCCCAGGGGCTATAATTCAACCCTCAACTTT. This translates into CASSDPRGYNSTLNF.

This clonotype has at least ten counts. V is TRBV12-3 or TRBV12-4 and J is TRBJ2-7; 8 positions agree with TRBD2. The CDR3 length is 16 residues. After removal of 4 bases from V and 2 bases from J, the junction contained 10 bases not matched to a gene. DNA of the CDR3: TGTGCCAGCAGTTCAGGGACTAGGTTCCCTGCCTACGAGCAGTACTTC. Its translation is CASSSGTRFPAYEQYF.

Only a few counts were recorded for this clonotype. The V gene is TRBV7-2, the J gene TRBJ1-2; 8 bases agree with TRBD1. This CDR3 region has 13 residues. Germline V gene data show CDR1 as SGHTA and CDR2 as FQGNSA. Trimming took 3 bases from V and 4 from J; bases not matched to a gene: 1. The CDR3 is CASSFGQGYGYTF. CDR3 DNA sequence: TGTGCCAGCAGCTTCGGACAGGGCTATGGCTACACCTTC.

This clonotype was found many times. The junction and the germline gene differ at one end; a read error may be behind it. V usage is TRBV20-1 and J usage is TRBJ2-1; 8 bases match TRBD1. Germline lookup yields CDR1 DFQATT and CDR2 SNEGSKA (reference sequence). There are 13 residues in the CDR3. The CDR3 spells CSARGDRYNEQFF. The CDR3 DNA sequence: TGCAGTGCCAGAGGGGACAGGTACAATGAGCAGTTCTTC.

Many counts were recorded for this clonotype. V gene TRBV5-1 combines with J gene TRBJ1-6; TRBD1 matches at 10 bases. From germline, CDR1 is SGHRS and CDR2 YFSETQ. J lost 2 bases, V lost 4 bases, and 6 bases had no gene match. The CDR3 spans 17 residues. The CDR3 DNA sequence: TGCGCCAGCAGCCCGGACAGGGGGGGCGCCTATAATTCACCCCTCCACTTT. Its protein product is CASSPDRGGAYNSPLHF.